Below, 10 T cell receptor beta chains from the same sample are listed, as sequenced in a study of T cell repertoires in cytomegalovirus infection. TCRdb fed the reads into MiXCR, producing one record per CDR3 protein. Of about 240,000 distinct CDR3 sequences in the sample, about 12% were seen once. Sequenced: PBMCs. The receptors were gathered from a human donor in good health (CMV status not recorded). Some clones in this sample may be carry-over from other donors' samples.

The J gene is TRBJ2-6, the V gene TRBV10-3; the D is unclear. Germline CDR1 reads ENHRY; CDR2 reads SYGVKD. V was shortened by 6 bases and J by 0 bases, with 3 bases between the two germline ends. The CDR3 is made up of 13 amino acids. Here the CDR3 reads CAIRSSGANVLTF. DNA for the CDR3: TGTGCCATCAGGAGCTCTGGGGCCAACGTCCTGACTTTC.

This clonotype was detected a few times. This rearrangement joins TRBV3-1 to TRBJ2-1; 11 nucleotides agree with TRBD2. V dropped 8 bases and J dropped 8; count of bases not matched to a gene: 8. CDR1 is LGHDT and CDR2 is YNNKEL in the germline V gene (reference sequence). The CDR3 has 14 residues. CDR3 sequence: CASVLAGGRDEQFF. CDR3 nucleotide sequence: TGTGCCAGCGTTCTAGCGGGAGGACGGGATGAGCAGTTCTTC.

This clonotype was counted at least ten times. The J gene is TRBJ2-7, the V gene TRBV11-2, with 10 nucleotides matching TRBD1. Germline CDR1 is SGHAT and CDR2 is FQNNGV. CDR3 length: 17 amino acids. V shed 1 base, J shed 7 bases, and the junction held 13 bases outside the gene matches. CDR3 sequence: CASSLGIWGTGAGEQYF. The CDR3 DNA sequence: TGTGCCAGCAGCTTAGGGATTTGGGGGACAGGGGCAGGTGAGCAGTACTTC.

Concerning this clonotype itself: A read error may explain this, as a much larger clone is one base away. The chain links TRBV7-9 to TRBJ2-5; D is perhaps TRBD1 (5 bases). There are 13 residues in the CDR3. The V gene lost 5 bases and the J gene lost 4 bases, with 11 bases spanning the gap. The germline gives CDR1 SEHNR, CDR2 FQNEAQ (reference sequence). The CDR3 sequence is CASSPTVGETQYF. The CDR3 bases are TGTGCCAGCAGCCCGACAGTGGGAGAGACCCAGTACTTC.

CDR3 in DNA: TGTGCCAGCTCACCTTACTCGGATCATAATGAGCAGTTCTTC. Protein product: CASSPYSDHNEQFF. This chain joins TRBV18 and TRBJ2-1; no clear D. The CDR3 extends over 14 amino acids. Trimming stripped 3 bases from V and 7 bases from J, with 13 bases between. Looked up from germline, CDR1 is KGHSH and CDR2 is LQKENI.

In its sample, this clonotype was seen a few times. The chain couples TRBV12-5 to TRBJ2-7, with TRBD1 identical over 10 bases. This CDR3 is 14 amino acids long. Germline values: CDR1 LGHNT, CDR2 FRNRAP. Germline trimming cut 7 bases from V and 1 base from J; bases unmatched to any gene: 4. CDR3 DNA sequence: TGTGCTAGTGTTCGGACAGGGGGTTCCTACGAGCAGTACTTC. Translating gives CASVRTGGSYEQYF.

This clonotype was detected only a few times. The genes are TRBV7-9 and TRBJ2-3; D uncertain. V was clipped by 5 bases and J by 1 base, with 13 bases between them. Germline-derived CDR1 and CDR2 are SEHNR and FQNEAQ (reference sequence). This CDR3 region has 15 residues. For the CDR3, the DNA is TGTGCCAGCAGCCCCTTTGAGGTGGGCACAGATACGCAGTATTTT. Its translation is CASSPFEVGTDTQYF. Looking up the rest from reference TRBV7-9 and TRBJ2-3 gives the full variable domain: DTGVSQNPRHKITKRGQNVTFRCDPISEHNRLYWYRQTLGQGPEFLTYFQNEAQLEKSRLLSDRFSAERPKGSFSTLEIQRTEQGDSAMYLCASSPFEVGTDTQYFGPGTRLTVL.

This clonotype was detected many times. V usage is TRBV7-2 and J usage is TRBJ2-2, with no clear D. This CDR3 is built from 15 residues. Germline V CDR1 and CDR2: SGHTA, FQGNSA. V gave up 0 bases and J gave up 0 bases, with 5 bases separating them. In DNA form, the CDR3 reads TGTGCCAGCAGCTTAGCAGGCCCGAACACCGGGGAGCTGTTTTTT. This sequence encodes CASSLAGPNTGELFF. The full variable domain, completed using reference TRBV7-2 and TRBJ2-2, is GAGVSQSPSNKVTEKGKDVELRCDPISGHTALYWYRQSLGQGLEFLIYFQGNSAPDKSGLPSDRFSAERTGGSVSTLTIQRTQQEDSAVYLCASSLAGPNTGELFFGEGSRLTVL.

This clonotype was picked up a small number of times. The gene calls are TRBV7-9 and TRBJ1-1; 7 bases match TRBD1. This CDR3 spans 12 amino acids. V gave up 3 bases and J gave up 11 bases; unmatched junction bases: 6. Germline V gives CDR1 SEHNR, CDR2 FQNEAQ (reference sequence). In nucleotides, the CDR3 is TGTGCCAGCAGCTTCGAGGGGGCACAGGCTTTCTTT. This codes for CASSFEGAQAFF.

The CDR3 nucleotides are TGTGCCAGCAGCCCTCTGGTCCGGATTAGCGGGAGTACTTTCCTCTACGAGCAGTACTTC. The encoded protein is CASSPLVRISGSTFLYEQYF. The rearrangement uses TRBV28 and TRBJ2-7, with 9 positions matching TRBD2. This CDR3 has 20 amino acids. Per the germline V gene, CDR1 is MDHEN and CDR2 is SYDVKM. Trimming cost V 6 bases and J 3 bases; bases outside gene matches: 24.